This T cell receptor beta chain originates from a study of Graves' ophthalmopathy and Graves' hyperthyroidism. Study details: Blood was drawn at initial diagnosis, before any treatment. Study outcomes and limitations: Also, most clonotypes expanded in the thyroid above 0.001 frequency appeared in blood. The model predicted ophthalmopathy progression with about 69% sensitivity and 72.22% specificity.

Amplification from RNA transcripts yielded the TCR beta CDR3 regions. The library came from an HTBI-primed first-round RT-PCR and a second-round multiplex PCR. TCRdb analysed the multiplex PCR reads with MiXCR anew, one entry per CDR3 protein. The sample has about 370,000 distinct CDR3 sequences; about 15% are singletons. A remark on this clonotype: Its cognate antigen is unknown.

Germline CDR1 and CDR2: SGHVS and FQNEAQ. The CDR3 length is 16 residues. The V end lost 7 bases, the J end lost 5 bases, and 23 bases lay between the germline ends. This TCR was recovered from an adult woman with stable Graves' hyperthyroidism. The chain combines TRBV7-8 with TRBJ1-1, with D possibly TRBD1 on 5 matching bases. The source material was peripheral blood. The CDR3 spells CASTSFGRGEGTEAFF. CDR3 in DNA: TGTGCCAGCACCTCCTTCGGTCGGGGTGAGGGGACTGAAGCTTTCTTT.